This T cell receptor (beta chain) was identified in a study of T cells in localized non-small cell lung cancer. The germline V gene has CDR1 SQVTM and CDR2 ANQGSEA. This CDR3 comprises 12 residues. Trimming left V 4 bases short and J 6 bases short, with 12 bases between. Overall study findings and caveats: Uninvolved adjacent lung showed peak T cell clonality, exceeding tumor.

Profiled with immunoSEQ multiplex PCR; TCRdb holds only in-frame clones, not every one. The data contain fewer than 35,000 clones, 87% of them singletons. Concerning this clone: Antigen: not known.

Here the sequenced sample was peripheral blood mononuclear cells, taken before any cancer treatment. This clonotype was obtained from a man aged 35-75 years with stage III lung adenocarcinoma. The V call is TRBV29-1, the J call TRBJ1-1, with a possible D match to TRBD1 (6 bases). CDR3 protein: CSVAWGPAEAFF. CDR3 nucleotide sequence: TGCAGCGTTGCTTGGGGGCCCGCTGAAGCTTTCTTT.